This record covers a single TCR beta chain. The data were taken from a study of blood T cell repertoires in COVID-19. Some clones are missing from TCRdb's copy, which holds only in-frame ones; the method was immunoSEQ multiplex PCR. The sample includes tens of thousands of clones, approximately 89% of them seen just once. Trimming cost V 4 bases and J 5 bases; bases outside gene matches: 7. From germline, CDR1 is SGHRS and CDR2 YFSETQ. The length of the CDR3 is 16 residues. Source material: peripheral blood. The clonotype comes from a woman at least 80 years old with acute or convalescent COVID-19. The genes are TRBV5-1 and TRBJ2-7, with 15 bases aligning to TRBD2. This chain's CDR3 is CASSPGLAGGLNEQYF. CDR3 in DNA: TGCGCCAGCAGCCCAGGACTAGCGGGAGGGCTAAACGAGCAGTACTTC.